The 21 T cell receptor beta chains listed next were all sequenced from one sample in a study of blood T cell repertoires in COVID-19. Some clones are missing from TCRdb's copy, which holds only in-frame ones; the method was immunoSEQ multiplex PCR. This table holds about 290,000 clones, 70% to 90% found once. Sample: peripheral blood. The receptor source for this set is a woman aged 45-59 years with active or convalescent COVID-19.

The chain is built from TRBV5-1 and TRBJ2-3; D gene uncertain. Germline loops: CDR1 SGHRS, CDR2 YFSETQ. The V gene lost 4 bases and the J gene lost 3 bases, with 15 bases spanning the gap. The CDR3 contains 15 residues. The CDR3 spells CASSHLSEVTDTQYF. CDR3 nucleotide sequence: TGCGCCAGCAGCCACCTATCAGAGGTGACAGATACGCAGTATTTT. Full variable domain (missing parts from reference TRBV5-1 and TRBJ2-3): KAGVTQTPRYLIKTRGQQVTLSCSPISGHRSVSWYQQTPGQGLQFLFEYFSETQRNKGNFPGRFSGRQFSNSRSEMNVSTLELGDSALYLCASSHLSEVTDTQYFGPGTRLTVL.

The gene calls are TRBV27 and TRBJ1-1, with a possible D match to TRBD1 (5 bases). V lost 6 bases and J lost 0, with 17 bases in between. The CDR3 sequence is 16 residues long. In germline, CDR1 is MNHEY, CDR2 SMNVEV (reference sequence). CDR3 residues: CASSPGGEFMNTEAFF. The CDR3 bases are TGTGCCAGCAGCCCCGGGGGGGAGTTTATGAACACTGAAGCTTTCTTT.

The chain combines TRBV5-4 with TRBJ2-7, with D perhaps TRBD2 (5 bases). The CDR3 sequence is 12 residues long. Germline V gene lookup returns CDR1 SGHNT and CDR2 YYREEE (reference sequence). V lost 4 bases to trimming and J lost 4 bases, with 9 bases between them. This chain's CDR3 is CASSQGRYEQYF. The DNA of the CDR3 is TGTGCCAGCAGCCAAGGGAGATACGAGCAGTACTTC. Full variable domain (missing parts from reference TRBV5-4 and TRBJ2-7): ETGVTQSPTHLIKTRGQQVTLRCSSQSGHNTVSWYQQALGQGPQFIFQYYREEENGRGNFPPRFSGLQFPNYSSELNVNALELDDSALYLCASSQGRYEQYFGPGTRLTVT.

The V gene is TRBV3-1 (or the pseudogene TRBV3-2), the J gene TRBJ2-7; TRBD2 matches at 7 bases. Germline CDR1 and CDR2: LGHDT and YNNKEL (reference sequence). The CDR3 spans 16 residues. Unmatched junction bases numbered 10, after V lost 1 base and J lost 4 bases. The CDR3 nucleotides are TGTGCCAGCAGCCAAGCCCCCAGCGGGATACCTTACGAGCAGTACTTC. It yields the protein CASSQAPSGIPYEQYF.

The chain recombines TRBV24-1 with TRBJ1-5; 8 positions agree with TRBD1. Losses at the gene ends were 4 bases for V and 8 bases for J; bases not matched to a gene: 6. CDR1 KGHDR and CDR2 SFDVKD come from the germline V gene. The CDR3 contains 14 residues. The CDR3, as DNA: TGTGCCACCAGTGACTCGGACAGGGAGAAGCCCCAGCATTTT. Encoded protein: CATSDSDREKPQHF.

The V and J genes are TRBV5-1 and TRBJ2-1; 9 bases line up with TRBD2. The trim removed 4 bases at V and 0 bases at J, leaving 2 bases unmatched. Per germline, CDR1 SGHRS and CDR2 YFSETQ. The CDR3 totals 15 residues. CDR3 residues: CASSVSGSSYNEQFF. The CDR3 DNA is TGCGCCAGCAGCGTTAGCGGGAGCTCCTACAATGAGCAGTTCTTC.

The J gene is TRBJ2-6, the V gene TRBV5-6; D remains unclear. The CDR3 spans 15 residues. Germline V CDR1 and CDR2: SGHDT, YYEEEE. Trimming removed 2 bases from V and 2 bases from J, with 8 bases in between. CDR3 nucleotides: TGTGCCAGCAGCTTCACAGCCACTGGGGCCAACGTCCTGACTTTC. This codes for CASSFTATGANVLTF. The full variable domain, completed using reference TRBV5-6 and TRBJ2-6, is DAGVTQSPTHLIKTRGQQVTLRCSPKSGHDTVSWYQQALGQGPQFIFQYYEEEERQRGNFPDRFSGHQFPNYSSELNVNALLLGDSALYLCASSFTATGANVLTFGAGSRLTVL.

This clone was found once. V gene TRBV19 combines with J gene TRBJ2-7, with a possible D match to TRBD1 (8 bases). Germline V gives CDR1 LNHDA, CDR2 SQIVND (reference sequence). This CDR3 region has 15 residues. V lost 2 bases to trimming and J lost 5 bases, with 16 bases between them. CDR3 amino acids: CASSISWTGRDEQYF. CDR3 nucleotides: TGTGCCAGTAGTATATCGTGGACAGGGAGGGACGAGCAGTACTTC.

The V gene is TRBV7-9, the J gene TRBJ2-5; 11 nucleotides line up with TRBD1. V shed 6 bases, J shed 2 bases, and the junction held 5 bases outside the gene matches. Germline V lookup: CDR1 SEHNR, CDR2 FQNEAQ (reference sequence). This CDR3 has 15 residues. Here the CDR3 reads CASRKDRGLQETQYF. The DNA of the CDR3 is TGTGCCAGCAGAAAGGACAGGGGGCTACAAGAGACCCAGTACTTC.

This clone appeared a single time. The chain is built from TRBV27 and TRBJ2-1, with TRBD1 as a possible D gene (5 bases). V was cut by 9 bases and J by 3 bases, with 12 bases left in between. The germline V gene has CDR1 MNHEY and CDR2 SMNVEV (reference sequence). The length of the CDR3 is 13 residues. CDR3 bases: TGTGCCAGTGGGTTAGGGGTCTACAATGAGCAGTTCTTC. This sequence encodes CASGLGVYNEQFF.

V is TRBV20-1 and J is TRBJ2-7; a weak D match, TRBD1 (6 bases). V lost 3 bases, J lost 4 bases, and 16 bases lay in between. The germline V gene encodes CDR1 DFQATT and CDR2 SNEGSKA (reference sequence). The CDR3 extends over 14 amino acids. In DNA form, the CDR3 reads TGCAGTGCTAGTGCCAGGGGCGTTAGGTACGAGCAGTACTTC. Protein: CSASARGVRYEQYF.

The chain joins TRBV7-9 to TRBJ1-2; no clear D gene. V was clipped by 2 bases and J by 3 bases, with 4 bases between them. This CDR3 contains 12 residues. Looked up from germline, CDR1 is SEHNR and CDR2 is FQNEAQ (reference sequence). The CDR3 reads CASSLSDYGYTF. For the CDR3, the DNA is TGTGCCAGCAGCTTATCGGACTATGGCTACACCTTC.

J is TRBJ1-1 and V is TRBV14, with 10 bases that match TRBD1. This CDR3 contains 15 residues. Germline trimming cut 4 bases from V and 5 bases from J; bases unmatched to any gene: 7. The germline gives CDR1 SGHDN, CDR2 FVKESK. CDR3 loop: CASSLTRTGGTEAFF. The CDR3 DNA follows: TGTGCCAGCAGCCTTACCCGGACAGGGGGAACTGAAGCTTTCTTT.

The gene calls are TRBV15 and TRBJ2-3; 7 bases line up with TRBD2. Trimming took 3 bases from V and 0 from J; bases not matched to a gene: 6. This CDR3 has 16 amino acids. Germline V lookup: CDR1 LNHNV, CDR2 YYDKDF (reference sequence). CDR3 sequence (DNA): TGTGCCACCAGCAGGGATAGGACTAGAAGCACAGATACGCAGTATTTT. It is translated as CATSRDRTRSTDTQYF.

The chain employs TRBV11-2 and TRBJ1-1; D is ambiguous. Germline V gene data show CDR1 as SGHAT and CDR2 as FQNNGV. Between the trimmed V and J ends, which lost 1 base and 4 bases, there was a span of 10 bases. There are 14 residues in the CDR3. The CDR3 here is CASSLARAPTEAFF. The CDR3 nucleotides are TGTGCCAGCAGCTTAGCGAGGGCACCCACTGAAGCTTTCTTT.

The chain employs TRBV11-1 and TRBJ2-5; 13 bases fit TRBD2. The V and J ends lost 4 bases and 7 bases, in that order; junction bases with no gene match: 9. The CDR3 loop spans 16 amino acids. Germline values: CDR1 SGHAT, CDR2 FQDESV (reference sequence). Here the CDR3 reads CASSSGLAGVLGTQYF. DNA for the CDR3: TGTGCCAGCAGCTCTGGACTAGCGGGAGTATTAGGGACCCAGTACTTC.

The chain couples TRBV19 to TRBJ1-2, with 9 bases that match TRBD1. Germline-derived CDR1 and CDR2 are LNHDA and SQIVND (reference sequence). The CDR3 is 15 residues long. J gave up 8 bases and V 3 bases, and 10 bases lay outside the gene matches. DNA of the CDR3: TGTGCCAGTAGTATTTACCGGGACAGGGTGGAAGGCTACACCTTC. Translated: CASSIYRDRVEGYTF.

The chain carries TRBV28 and TRBJ2-3; D is undetermined. The CDR3 contains 12 residues. CDR1 is MDHEN and CDR2 is SYDVKM in the germline V gene. The V gene lost 5 bases and the J gene lost 0 bases, with 3 bases spanning the gap. The CDR3 DNA is TGTGCCAGCAGTACTAGCACAGATACGCAGTATTTT. This codes for CASSTSTDTQYF. The entire variable domain, with the rest obtained from reference TRBV28 and TRBJ2-3, is as follows: DVKVTQSSRYLVKRTGEKVFLECVQDMDHENMFWYRQDPGLGLRLIYFSYDVKMKEKGDIPEGYSVSREKKERFSLILESASTNQTSMYLCASSTSTDTQYFGPGTRLTVL.

Comment on this clone: This same CDR3 is encoded by further DNA sequences in the sample. V gene TRBV28 combines with J gene TRBJ1-5; TRBD1 matches 9 bases. Germline trimming cut 3 bases from V and 2 bases from J; bases unmatched to any gene: 2. Germline CDR1 MDHEN, CDR2 SYDVKM. The CDR3 has 15 amino acids. Here the CDR3 reads CASSLTGGGNQPQHF. In DNA, the CDR3 is TGTGCCAGCAGTTTGACAGGGGGAGGCAATCAGCCCCAGCATTTT.

V and J are TRBV15 and TRBJ1-3, with 8 positions matching TRBD1. The germline V gene encodes CDR1 LNHNV and CDR2 YYDKDF (reference sequence). The CDR3 is made up of 15 amino acids. V gave up 3 bases and J gave up 8 bases; unmatched junction bases: 9. The chain's CDR3 is CATSSLDRDQDTIYF. The CDR3 DNA reads as TGTGCCACCAGCAGTCTGGACAGGGATCAAGACACCATATATTTT.

In its sample, this clone was seen a few times. This rearrangement joins TRBV15 to TRBJ1-5, with TRBD1 as a possible D gene (5 bases). The germline gives CDR1 LNHNV, CDR2 YYDKDF (reference sequence). Trimming removed 1 base at V and 1 base at J, with 8 bases between. This CDR3 has 15 amino acids. CDR3 in amino acids: CATSRVGGSNQPQHF. The DNA of the CDR3 is TGTGCCACCAGCAGAGTGGGGGGGAGCAATCAGCCCCAGCATTTT.